The clone carrying this T cell receptor beta chain was seen only a few times. Its target is unknown. Every sample had a minimum of 6 million PBMCs isolated. V shed 0 bases and J shed 1 base, with 13 bases lying between them. This CDR3 contains 16 residues. Germline V gene lookup returns CDR1 SGHRS and CDR2 YFSETQ. This entry belongs to a study of blood T cells in healthy people across ages. Study details: About one barcoded beta molecule per two T cells was the capture yield of template switching.

Sample-barcoded 5' priming and a J-beta primer mix drove a second PCR of about 7 to 11 cycles. Each cDNA molecule carried a tag from a template-switch adaptor that contained 12 random nucleotides. MiXCR, run by TCRdb on the 5' RACE reads, gives a single entry per CDR3 protein. The table includes around 1.5 million distinct CDR3 sequences, approximately 40% detected once. The study, taken as a whole, reports: The diversity estimates, figures obtained from one million T cells, were considered underestimates.

Material for sequencing was blood. The TCR comes from a woman younger than 35 in good health. V usage is TRBV5-1 and J usage is TRBJ2-5, with D possibly TRBD2 on 5 matching bases. The CDR3 DNA reads TGCGCCAGCAGCTTGGGTCAGCGGTCCCTCCAAGAGACCCAGTACTTC. It yields the protein CASSLGQRSLQETQYF.